This T cell receptor (beta chain) is drawn from a study of blood T cells in healthy people across ages. This clonotype has only a few counts. With a J-beta primer mix and a sample-barcoded 5' primer, a second PCR ran roughly 6 to 11 cycles. In TCRdb, the 5' RACE reads were re-called with MiXCR into one record per CDR3 protein. There are some 900,000 distinct CDR3 sequences in the sample; under 50% occur only once, and under 15% lies in the top ten. Germline assignment: CDR1 ENHRY and CDR2 SYGVKD. This CDR3 has 15 residues. With V trimmed by 6 bases and J by 5 bases, 6 bases remained unmatched. This TCR derives from a man under 40 in good health. Sequencing used blood. The chain uses TRBV10-3 and TRBJ2-3, with TRBD1 identical over 12 bases. The CDR3 spells CAIRGTGGRKDTQYF. CDR3 DNA: TGTGCCATCAGGGGGACAGGGGGCAGGAAAGATACGCAGTATTTT.